The 20 T cell receptor beta chains below come from one sample, sequenced in a study of blood T cell repertoires in COVID-19. The repertoire was sequenced with immunoSEQ multiplex PCR; TCRdb's copy has only in-frame clones and lacks some. The table has roughly 240,000 clones, about 90% seen once. Specimen: peripheral blood. Receptors were obtained from a woman aged 30 to 39 who had recovered from COVID-19.

The V gene is TRBV3-1 (or the pseudogene TRBV3-2), the J gene TRBJ1-3; TRBD1 matches at 8 bases. The trim removed 1 base at V and 4 bases at J, leaving 12 bases unmatched. Germline values: CDR1 LGHDT, CDR2 YNNKEL (reference sequence). This CDR3 is built from 18 residues. CDR3 DNA sequence: TGTGCCAGCAGCCAAGGAAACAGGGGGTTAATTGGGGGAAACACCATATATTTT. Amino acids: CASSQGNRGLIGGNTIYF.

This chain links TRBV15 with TRBJ2-7; 7 bases line up with TRBD2. The CDR3 totals 15 residues. Germline assignment: CDR1 LNHNV and CDR2 YYDKDF (reference sequence). Trimming at V came to 5 bases and at J to 7 bases, leaving 14 bases not matched to a gene. The CDR3 sequence: CATSGGLDPPGEQYF. The CDR3 bases are TGTGCCACCAGCGGCGGACTAGACCCTCCGGGTGAGCAGTACTTC. The variable domain in full, completed from reference TRBV15 and TRBJ2-7, reads DAMVIQNPRYQVTQFGKPVTLSCSQTLNHNVMYWYQQKSSQAPKLLFHYYDKDFNNEADTPDNFQSRRPNTSFCFLDIRSPGLGDTAMYLCATSGGLDPPGEQYFGPGTRLTVT.

The table lists this clone with a few counts. J is TRBJ1-1 and V is TRBV10-2; 8 bases map to TRBD1. Germline V gives CDR1 WSHSY, CDR2 SAAADI. V shed 4 bases, J shed 5 bases, and the junction held 3 bases outside the gene matches. CDR3 length equals 13 residues. The CDR3 DNA sequence: TGCGCCAGCAGTGCAGGGGGCTGGACTGAAGCTTTCTTT. Translation gives CASSAGGWTEAFF.

J is TRBJ2-5 and V is TRBV6-1, with TRBD2 identical over 9 bases. CDR1 and CDR2 from the germline V gene are MNHNS and SASEGT. The V gene end was trimmed by 1 base and the J gene end by 0 bases; junction bases not matched to a gene: 3. This CDR3 contains 16 residues. The CDR3 nucleotides read TGTGCCAGCAGTGAAGAAAGCGGGGGGTACCAAGAGACCCAGTACTTC. This codes for CASSEESGGYQETQYF.

The chain carries TRBV20-1 and TRBJ2-5; TRBD2 matches 10 bases. CDR1 and CDR2 (germline): DFQATT, SNEGSKA (reference sequence). Trimming took 3 bases from V and 1 from J; bases not matched to a gene: 8. The CDR3 length is 16 residues. The CDR3 reads CSASLASGGPQETQYF. The CDR3 bases are TGCAGTGCTAGTTTGGCTAGCGGGGGCCCCCAAGAGACCCAGTACTTC.

This clone was detected once. The chain carries TRBV2 and TRBJ2-2; D gene uncertain. V was trimmed by 6 bases and J by 0 bases, leaving 5 bases between them. CDR3 length: 13 amino acids. In germline, CDR1 is SNHLY, CDR2 FYNNEI. The CDR3 loop reads CASRNSNTGELFF. The CDR3 DNA reads as TGTGCCAGCAGAAACTCGAACACCGGGGAGCTGTTTTTT.

DNA of the CDR3: TGTGCCAGCAATAGACAGGGTATAGGGGAGACCCAGTACTTC. Amino acids: CASNRQGIGETQYF. This rearrangement joins TRBV2 to TRBJ2-5, with TRBD1 matching 7 bases. The junction had 10 bases not matched to a gene; V was cut back by 7 bases and J by 5 bases. CDR1 is SNHLY, CDR2 FYNNEI, per germline. This CDR3 region has 14 residues.

J is TRBJ2-3 and V is TRBV7-9; possibly TRBD1 for D (5 bases). This CDR3 spans 14 amino acids. CDR1 is SEHNR, CDR2 FQNEAQ, per germline (reference sequence). Deletions cut 4 bases from V and 0 bases from J, with 8 bases between. CDR3 loop: CASSSGQSTDTQYF. CDR3 nucleotide sequence: TGTGCCAGCAGCTCTGGACAAAGCACAGATACGCAGTATTTT. Variable domain in full (rest from reference TRBV7-9 and TRBJ2-3): DTGVSQNPRHKITKRGQNVTFRCDPISEHNRLYWYRQTLGQGPEFLTYFQNEAQLEKSRLLSDRFSAERPKGSFSTLEIQRTEQGDSAMYLCASSSGQSTDTQYFGPGTRLTVL.

This chain connects TRBV5-4 to TRBJ2-2; D remains ambiguous. This CDR3 has 15 amino acids. Between the trimmed V and J ends, which lost 0 bases and 7 bases, there was a span of 13 bases. Germline loops: CDR1 SGHNT, CDR2 YYREEE (reference sequence). The CDR3 protein is CASSLDSVSIGELFF. For the CDR3, the DNA is TGTGCCAGCAGCTTGGATAGTGTTTCGATCGGGGAGCTGTTTTTT.

This clone was counted once. The genes are TRBV5-4 and TRBJ1-3; TRBD1 aligns across 7 bases. The CDR3 length is 15 residues. V shed 0 bases and J 3 bases; nucleotides not matched to a gene: 3. Germline values: CDR1 SGHNT, CDR2 YYREEE (reference sequence). CDR3 DNA: TGTGCCAGCAGCTTGGGGGGACAGTATGGAAACACCATATATTTT. This translates into CASSLGGQYGNTIYF.

CDR3 bases: TGTGCCAGCAGCTTCAGGGGGCTTAGCACCGGGGAGCTGTTTTTT. This codes for CASSFRGLSTGELFF. The rearrangement links TRBV5-5 to TRBJ2-2, with 8 nucleotides matching TRBD1. V lost 2 bases and J lost 4; bases outside the gene matches: 4. This CDR3 comprises 15 residues. Germline CDR1 and CDR2: SGHKS and YYEKEE (reference sequence).

The chain recombines TRBV7-6 with TRBJ2-5; TRBD2 matches at 12 bases. The CDR3 is 20 amino acids. Per the germline V gene, CDR1 is SGHVS and CDR2 is FNYEAQ. Trimming cost V 0 bases and J 5 bases; bases outside gene matches: 16. This CDR3 is CASSLALAGGPDWGLETQYF. Here the CDR3 DNA reads TGTGCCAGCAGCTTAGCCCTAGCGGGGGGGCCAGACTGGGGGCTGGAGACCCAGTACTTC.

The chain has TRBV2 and TRBJ2-5, with D maybe TRBD2 (5 bases). CDR1 SNHLY and CDR2 FYNNEI come from the germline V gene. V lost 8 bases and J lost 5, with 15 bases in between. CDR3 length: 13 amino acids. In DNA, the CDR3 is TGTGCCAGCCGGGGAAATCCCGGGGAGACCCAGTACTTC. Translating it yields CASRGNPGETQYF.

This clone came up once. This rearrangement joins TRBV7-2 to TRBJ2-5; TRBD1 is a possible D gene (5 bases). This CDR3 is built from 16 residues. The germline V gene encodes CDR1 SGHTA and CDR2 FQGNSA. V was pared by 5 bases and J by 4 bases, with 20 bases between. CDR3 nucleotides: TGTGCCAGCAGCGCCTCAGGGCGTGCGTGGGGAGAGACCCAGTACTTC. Translated, it gives CASSASGRAWGETQYF.

This clone was recorded once. V and J are TRBV5-6 and TRBJ2-1; 7 bases fit TRBD2. The CDR3 spans 16 residues. The germline CDR1 and CDR2 sequences are SGHDT and YYEEEE. The junction had 6 bases not matched to a gene; V was cut back by 3 bases and J by 0 bases. Here the CDR3 DNA reads TGTGCCAGCAGCTGGACAAGGACTAGCTCCTACAATGAGCAGTTCTTC. It codes for CASSWTRTSSYNEQFF.

The rearrangement joins TRBV5-5 to TRBJ1-2; 7 nucleotides match TRBD1. Germline V lookup: CDR1 SGHKS, CDR2 YYEKEE (reference sequence). This CDR3 is 14 amino acids long. V dropped 0 bases and J dropped 4; count of bases not matched to a gene: 3. CDR3 loop: CASSLGDSLYGYTF. As DNA, the CDR3 is TGTGCCAGCAGCTTGGGGGACAGCCTCTATGGCTACACCTTC.

The chain is built from TRBV7-8 and TRBJ2-7; D is possibly TRBD2 (6 bases). CDR3 length: 15 residues. Trimming took off 1 base at V and 6 bases at J, with 16 bases between the two ends. Germline V gene sequence: CDR1 SGHVS, CDR2 FQNEAQ. CDR3 sequence (DNA): TGTGCCAGCAGCTTAGGATGGCCGGGGGTCAGCGAGCAGTACTTC. This translates into CASSLGWPGVSEQYF.

V gene TRBV2 combines with J gene TRBJ1-1; D may be TRBD1 (6 bases). The CDR3 totals 19 residues. The germline V and J ends were trimmed by 0 bases and 0 bases, with 20 bases remaining between them. Germline V gives CDR1 SNHLY, CDR2 FYNNEI. CDR3 nucleotides: TGTGCCAGCAGTGAAGCGGGGCACAGGGAATTCGTAATGAACACTGAAGCTTTCTTT. Translation: CASSEAGHREFVMNTEAFF.

The rearrangement uses TRBV11-2 and TRBJ1-3, with D possibly TRBD1 on 5 matching bases. This CDR3 region has 15 residues. Deletions cut 5 bases from V and 0 bases from J, with 11 bases between. Germline CDR1 reads SGHAT; CDR2 reads FQNNGV. The CDR3 sequence: CASSPRQISGNTIYF. Written as DNA, the CDR3 is TGTGCCAGCAGCCCTCGACAGATCTCTGGAAACACCATATATTTT.

About this clone itself: Sequence at one end of the junction differs from germline and may be a read error. The rearrangement uses TRBV2 and TRBJ1-3; 12 bases are shared with TRBD1. The CDR3 loop spans 14 amino acids. From germline, CDR1 is SNHLY and CDR2 FYNNEI. The CDR3 sequence: CASSVSPGTGGENF. DNA of the CDR3: TGTGCCAGCAGTGTGTCCCCCGGGACAGGGGGCGAGAATTTT.